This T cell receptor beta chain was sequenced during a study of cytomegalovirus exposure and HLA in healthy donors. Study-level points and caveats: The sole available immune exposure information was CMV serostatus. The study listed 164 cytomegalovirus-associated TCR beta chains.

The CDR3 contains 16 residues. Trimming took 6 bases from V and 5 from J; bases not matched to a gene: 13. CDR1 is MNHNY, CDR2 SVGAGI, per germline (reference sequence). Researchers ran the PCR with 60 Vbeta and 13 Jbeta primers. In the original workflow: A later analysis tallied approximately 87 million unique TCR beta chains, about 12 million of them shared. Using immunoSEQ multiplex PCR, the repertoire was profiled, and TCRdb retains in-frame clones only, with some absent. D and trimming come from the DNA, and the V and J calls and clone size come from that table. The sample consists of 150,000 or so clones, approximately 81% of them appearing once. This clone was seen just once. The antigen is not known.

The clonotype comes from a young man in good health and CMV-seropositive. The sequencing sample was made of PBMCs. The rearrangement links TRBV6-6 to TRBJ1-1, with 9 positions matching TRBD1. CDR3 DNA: TGTGCCAGCAGCCCCCGACAGGGGGTAGGAGATACTGAAGCTTTCTTT. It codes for CASSPRQGVGDTEAFF.